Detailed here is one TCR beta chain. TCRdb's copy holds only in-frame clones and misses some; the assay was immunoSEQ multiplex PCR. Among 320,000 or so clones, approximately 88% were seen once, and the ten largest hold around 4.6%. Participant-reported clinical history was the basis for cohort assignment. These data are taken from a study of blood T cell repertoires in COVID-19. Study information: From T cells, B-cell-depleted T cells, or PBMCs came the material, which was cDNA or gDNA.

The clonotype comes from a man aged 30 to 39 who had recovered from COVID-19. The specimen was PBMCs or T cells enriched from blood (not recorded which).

CDR3 sequence: CASSPRLLAGGSSYNEQFF. CDR3 nucleotide sequence: TGTGCCAGCTCACCACGATTGCTAGCGGGGGGTAGCTCCTACAATGAGCAGTTCTTC. The J gene is TRBJ2-1, the V gene TRBV18; TRBD2 aligns across 11 bases. V shed 1 base, J shed 0 bases, and the junction held 8 bases outside the gene matches. CDR3 size: 19 residues. CDR1 is KGHSH, CDR2 LQKENI, per germline.